The 32 T cell receptor beta chains below were found in one sample sequenced in a study of T cells in Graves' hyperthyroidism and ophthalmopathy. Amplification targeted TCR beta CDR3 regions from RNA transcripts. The TCR CDR3 first-round RT-PCR relied on the HTBI primer set. TCRdb re-derived calls from the multiplex PCR reads in MiXCR, one entry per CDR3 protein. The data hold fewer than 450,000 distinct CDR3 sequences, with 12% to 15% observed a single time. The sequenced material came from blood. The receptors come from an older woman with Graves' ophthalmopathy.

This chain joins TRBV12-3 or TRBV12-4 and TRBJ2-3; D unresolved. Between the trimmed V and J ends, which lost 0 bases and 12 bases, there was a span of 7 bases. This CDR3 contains 11 residues. CDR3 nucleotide sequence: TGTGCCAGCAGTTTAGCGCAAGTTCAGTATTTT. This encodes CASSLAQVQYF.

This chain joins TRBV7-2 and TRBJ1-4; D possibly corresponds to TRBD1 (5 bases). Germline assignment: CDR1 SGHTA and CDR2 FQGNSA. V was shortened by 0 bases and J by 6 bases, with 11 bases between the two germline ends. CDR3 length: 15 amino acids. CDR3: CASSLAQGLDEKLFF. CDR3 coding DNA: TGTGCCAGCAGCTTAGCCCAGGGACTGGATGAAAAACTGTTTTTT.

There are many counts of this clonotype. V usage is TRBV3-1 and J usage is TRBJ2-7; D is unresolved. Germline CDR1 is LGHDT and CDR2 is YNNKEL (reference sequence). The germline V and J ends were trimmed by 0 bases and 3 bases, with 9 bases remaining between them. This CDR3 spans 14 amino acids. CDR3 coding DNA: TGTGCCAGCAGCCAAGAGCTGGACGGCTACGAGCAGTACTTC. Protein: CASSQELDGYEQYF.

This clonotype was picked up one time. This chain joins TRBV12-3 or TRBV12-4 and TRBJ2-1; D gene ambiguous. The CDR3 has 12 residues. Trimming stripped 6 bases from V and 6 bases from J, with 9 bases between. This CDR3 is CASSFSLNEQFF. CDR3 coding DNA: TGTGCCAGCAGCTTCAGTCTCAATGAGCAGTTCTTC.

This clonotype has a handful of counts. The CDR3 is CASSLNRGSGELFF. The CDR3 DNA reads as TGTGCCAGCAGTTTGAATAGGGGCAGCGGGGAGCTGTTTTTT. J is TRBJ2-2 and V is TRBV12-3 or TRBV12-4; tentative D call: TRBD1 (5 bases). This CDR3 comprises 14 residues. The germline V and J ends were trimmed by 3 bases and 7 bases, with 12 bases remaining between them.

This clonotype occurred many times. The V gene is TRBV6-2 or TRBV6-3, the J gene TRBJ2-1; no clear D. CDR1 is MNHEY, CDR2 SVGEGT, per germline. V lost 2 bases, J lost 6 bases, and 11 bases lay in between. The CDR3 runs to 14 residues. The CDR3 sequence: CASSYTRLGNEQFF. CDR3 coding DNA: TGTGCCAGCAGTTACACCCGACTCGGCAATGAGCAGTTCTTC.

This clonotype was observed at least ten times. The chain is built from TRBV5-8 and TRBJ2-3; 10 bases align to TRBD1. Germline CDR1 and CDR2: SGHTS and YDEGEE. CDR3 length equals 15 residues. The V segment lost 4 bases and the J segment 5 bases; nucleotides outside the gene matches: 7. The CDR3 loop is CASSVGQGQGDTQYF. The CDR3 region has the DNA TGTGCCAGCAGCGTGGGACAGGGGCAGGGAGATACGCAGTATTTT.

This clonotype was recorded many times. The chain employs TRBV7-9 and TRBJ2-7; 7 bases match TRBD1. V was pared by 5 bases and J by 2 bases, with 6 bases of the junction left unmatched. The length of the CDR3 is 14 residues. Germline V lookup: CDR1 SEHNR, CDR2 FQNEAQ (reference sequence). CDR3 coding DNA: TGTGCCAGCAGCCACCGGGACAGTGCCTACGAGCAGTACTTC. As protein: CASSHRDSAYEQYF.

This clonotype has ten or more counts. The chain recombines TRBV27 with TRBJ1-1; D ambiguous. CDR3 length: 15 residues. V shed 0 bases and J shed 0 bases, with 8 bases lying between them. Germline V lookup: CDR1 MNHEY, CDR2 SMNVEV (reference sequence). The CDR3 region has the DNA TGTGCCAGCAGTTTATCGGCAGGAATGAACACTGAAGCTTTCTTT. Residues: CASSLSAGMNTEAFF.

This clonotype was seen ten or more times. The chain uses TRBV3-1 and TRBJ1-2; D remains ambiguous. Germline-derived CDR1 and CDR2 are LGHDT and YNNKEL (reference sequence). V lost 1 base to trimming and J lost 4 bases, with 10 bases between them. The CDR3 loop spans 14 amino acids. CDR3 coding DNA: TGTGCCAGCAGCCAAGGTCGGGGAGGCTATGGCTACACCTTC. Residues: CASSQGRGGYGYTF.

This clonotype was seen more than once but under ten times. The chain couples TRBV10-3 to TRBJ2-7; 9 bases align to TRBD1. V was pared by 3 bases and J by 2 bases, with 8 bases of the junction left unmatched. CDR3 length: 16 amino acids. Germline CDR1 reads ENHRY; CDR2 reads SYGVKD. This CDR3 reads CAISEGVGQGAYEQYF. For the CDR3, the DNA is TGTGCCATCAGTGAAGGAGTGGGACAGGGCGCCTACGAGCAGTACTTC.

The chain combines TRBV24-1 with TRBJ2-7; tentatively, D is TRBD1 or TRBD2 (6 bases each). Germline-derived CDR1 and CDR2 are KGHDR and SFDVKD. This CDR3 is 12 amino acids long. The V and J ends lost 7 bases and 4 bases respectively, with 10 bases between them. The CDR3 DNA reads TGTGCCACCAGCCGGAGGGGGTACGAGCAGTACTTC. This sequence encodes CATSRRGYEQYF.

At least ten counts were recorded for this clonotype. The J gene is TRBJ2-3, the V gene TRBV2; 10 nucleotides agree with TRBD2. Germline CDR1 reads SNHLY; CDR2 reads FYNNEI. The CDR3 loop spans 16 amino acids. Trimming cost V 2 bases and J 8 bases; bases outside gene matches: 10. The CDR3 coding sequence is TGTGCCAGCAGTGAACGGACTAGCGGAGGGGTTGGTACGCAGTATTTT. This translates into CASSERTSGGVGTQYF.

The CDR3 DNA is TGTGCCAGCAGTCGGGTTCCGAACACCGGGGAGCTGTTTTTT. Protein product: CASSRVPNTGELFF. V gene TRBV6-2 or TRBV6-3 combines with J gene TRBJ2-2; D gene unclear. V lost 5 bases to trimming and J lost 0 bases, with 7 bases between them. The germline V gene has CDR1 MNHEY and CDR2 SVGEGT. The CDR3 covers 14 residues.

The V call is TRBV12-3 or TRBV12-4, the J call TRBJ2-1; 7 nucleotides align to TRBD2. Trimming removed 1 base from V and 5 bases from J; junction bases left unmatched: 5. This CDR3 spans 15 amino acids. This chain's CDR3 is CASSLDSSGNNEQFF. CDR3 nucleotides: TGTGCCAGCAGTTTAGATTCTAGCGGTAACAATGAGCAGTTCTTC.

The V call is TRBV6-2 or TRBV6-3, the J call TRBJ2-4; D assignment may be TRBD1 or TRBD2 (5 bases each). The germline gives CDR1 MNHEY, CDR2 SVGEGT. This CDR3 spans 12 amino acids. Trimming pared 6 bases from V and 12 bases from J, leaving 15 bases between. The CDR3 nucleotides read TGTGCCAGCAGCTCCGTGGGGACCTATCAGTACTTC. Its translation is CASSSVGTYQYF.

The sample holds a few counts of this clonotype. The V gene is TRBV19, the J gene TRBJ2-2; perhaps TRBD2 as D (5 bases). The V gene's germline CDR1 is LNHDA and CDR2 SQIVND (reference sequence). This CDR3 has 15 amino acids. V was shortened by 1 base and J by 5 bases, with 11 bases between the two germline ends. CDR3 coding DNA: TGTGCCAGTAGTATAGCGGGATCGATAACCGGGGAGCTGTTTTTT. It yields the protein CASSIAGSITGELFF.

The gene calls are TRBV12-3 or TRBV12-4 and TRBJ2-6; no clear D gene. With 0 bases removed from V and 0 bases from J, the gap between germline ends came to 9 bases. There are 17 residues in the CDR3. In DNA, the CDR3 is TGTGCCAGCAGTTTAGCATGGGCAGGCTCTGGGGCCAACGTCCTGACTTTC. Its protein is CASSLAWAGSGANVLTF.

This clonotype has a count of ten or more. This sequence joins TRBV4-2 and TRBJ2-3; the D is unclear. The CDR3 sequence is 14 residues long. CDR1 is LGHNA and CDR2 is YNFKEQ in the germline V gene. Trimming took 1 base from V and 3 from J, leaving 8 bases between them. The CDR3 reads CASSQVFGTDTQYF. In DNA form, the CDR3 reads TGTGCCAGCAGCCAAGTGTTTGGAACAGATACGCAGTATTTT.

This clonotype was counted many times. The chain combines TRBV20-1 with TRBJ1-2; D ambiguous. There are 12 residues in the CDR3. Germline CDR1 reads DFQATT; CDR2 reads SNEGSKA (reference sequence). Trimming cost V 5 bases and J 2 bases, with 9 bases left between them. CDR3 protein: CSASQRNYGYTF. The CDR3 DNA is TGCAGTGCTTCACAGCGGAACTATGGCTACACCTTC.

This clonotype was observed many times. The V and J genes are TRBV6-1 and TRBJ2-7, with 7 nucleotides matching TRBD1. The germline gives CDR1 MNHNS, CDR2 SASEGT. This CDR3 has 13 residues. V shed 7 bases, J shed 2 bases, and the junction held 5 bases outside the gene matches. In DNA, the CDR3 is TGTGCCAGCACTTGGACAGGAACCTACGAGCAGTACTTC. Its translation: CASTWTGTYEQYF.

The chain couples TRBV5-5 to TRBJ1-6, with D unresolved. Germline V gene sequence: CDR1 SGHKS, CDR2 YYEKEE (reference sequence). The length of the CDR3 is 13 residues. The V end was cut by 4 bases, the J end by 7 bases, with 9 bases between. CDR3 sequence reads: CASSPIWNSPLHF. DNA for the CDR3: TGTGCCAGCAGCCCAATCTGGAATTCACCCCTCCACTTT.

In this sample, this clonotype turned up many times. V is TRBV30 and J is TRBJ2-3; 10 nucleotides match TRBD2. After removal of 2 bases from V and 0 bases from J, the junction contained 2 bases not matched to a gene. CDR1 is GTSNPN and CDR2 is SVGIG in the germline V gene (reference sequence). This CDR3 comprises 15 residues. DNA of the CDR3: TGTGCCTGGAGTACTAGCGGGATTAGCACAGATACGCAGTATTTT. Translated: CAWSTSGISTDTQYF.

This clonotype was seen a few times. The gene calls are TRBV9 and TRBJ2-7; D is ambiguous. CDR1 and CDR2 (germline): SGDLS, YYNGEE. The CDR3 contains 15 residues. V shed 0 bases and J shed 1 base, with 11 bases lying between them. In nucleotides, the CDR3 is TGTGCCAGCAGCGTAGGGTGGTCGGTTTCCTACGAGCAGTACTTC. Translating it yields CASSVGWSVSYEQYF.

As regards this clonotype: This may arise from a read error, as a much more abundant clone is one base away. The J gene is TRBJ2-3, the V gene TRBV20-1; 9 bases agree with TRBD2. The CDR3 contains 15 residues. The V and J ends lost 5 bases and 1 base, in that order; junction bases with no gene match: 7. Germline-derived CDR1 and CDR2 are DFQATT and SNEGSKA (reference sequence). The CDR3 coding sequence is TGCAGTGCTTCCCGCCTAGCGGGGCGCACAGATACGCAGTATTTT. Protein product: CSASRLAGRTDTQYF.

This CDR3 is CASSPLRGNSGNTIYF. CDR3 nucleotides: TGTGCCAGCTCACCACTCCGAGGGAACTCTGGAAACACCATATATTTT. The chain uses TRBV18 and TRBJ1-3; D remains unclear. The CDR3 spans 16 residues. Germline V gene data show CDR1 as KGHSH and CDR2 as LQKENI. Trimming shortened V by 1 base and J by 0 bases, and 10 bases separated the two germline ends.

The genes are TRBV6-1 and TRBJ2-2; D ambiguous. Germline lookup yields CDR1 MNHNS and CDR2 SASEGT. Trimming took off 4 bases at V and 4 bases at J, with 16 bases between the two ends. The CDR3 is 16 amino acids. CDR3 coding DNA: TGTGCCAGCAGTGGAGAATCCGGGCTTAGCACCGGGGAGCTGTTTTTT. It codes for CASSGESGLSTGELFF.

The sample holds many counts of this clonotype. The chain is built from TRBV7-3 and TRBJ2-3; 7 bases align to TRBD2. Germline CDR1 reads SGHTA; CDR2 reads FQGTGA. The CDR3 runs to 15 residues. The trim removed 1 base at V and 3 bases at J, leaving 4 bases unmatched. This CDR3 is CASSLMGGGTDTQYF. The CDR3 DNA sequence: TGTGCCAGCAGCTTAATGGGGGGAGGGACAGATACGCAGTATTTT. The full variable domain, rest sourced from reference TRBV7-3 and TRBJ2-3, is GAGVSQTPSNKVTEKGKYVELRCDPISGHTALYWYRQSLGQGPEFLIYFQGTGAADDSGLPNDRFFAVRPEGSVSTLKIQRTERGDSAVYLCASSLMGGGTDTQYFGPGTRLTVL.

In nucleotides, the CDR3 is TGTGCCAGCAGCCCTTACTTAATGAACACTGAAGCTTTCTTT. It translates to CASSPYLMNTEAFF. The rearrangement joins TRBV28 to TRBJ1-1; D is undetermined. There are 14 residues in the CDR3. The V gene's germline CDR1 is MDHEN and CDR2 SYDVKM. Trimming left V 6 bases short and J 0 bases short, with 11 bases between.

The chain employs TRBV5-1 and TRBJ2-1; TRBD1 agrees at 9 bases. The CDR3 extends over 15 amino acids. Germline V gene data show CDR1 as SGHRS and CDR2 as YFSETQ. The V gene end was trimmed by 2 bases and the J gene end by 7 bases; junction bases not matched to a gene: 7. The CDR3 is CASSLEQGAGNEQFF. CDR3 sequence (DNA): TGCGCCAGCAGCTTAGAACAGGGGGCCGGGAATGAGCAGTTCTTC.

This clonotype was detected once. V and J are TRBV28 and TRBJ2-1, with 7 bases fitting TRBD1. The CDR3 has 17 amino acids. In germline, CDR1 is MDHEN, CDR2 SYDVKM. V shed 2 bases, J shed 4 bases, and the junction held 11 bases outside the gene matches. The DNA of the CDR3 is TGTGCCAGCAGTTTAGATTTGGGACAGAAGACTTACAATGAGCAGTTCTTC. Its translation: CASSLDLGQKTYNEQFF.

This clonotype was counted at least ten times. The chain has TRBV28 and TRBJ2-5, with 7 bases aligning to TRBD2. CDR3 length equals 14 residues. V dropped 2 bases and J dropped 6; count of bases not matched to a gene: 6. Germline CDR1 MDHEN, CDR2 SYDVKM. CDR3 in amino acids: CASSLTAGIKTQYF. CDR3 DNA sequence: TGTGCCAGCAGTTTAACAGCGGGAATCAAGACCCAGTACTTC. Supplemented by reference TRBV28 and TRBJ2-5, the full variable domain reads DVKVTQSSRYLVKRTGEKVFLECVQDMDHENMFWYRQDPGLGLRLIYFSYDVKMKEKGDIPEGYSVSREKKERFSLILESASTNQTSMYLCASSLTAGIKTQYFGPGTRLLVL.